Many counts were recorded for the clone carrying this T cell receptor beta chain. A single record per CDR3 protein comes from TCRdb applying MiXCR to the RT-PCR reads. The sample has approximately 720,000 distinct CDR3 sequences, approximately 14% seen once. CDR3 length equals 15 residues. Germline V lookup: CDR1 MNHEY, CDR2 SVGAGI. J was trimmed by 3 bases and V by 6 bases; bases with no gene match: 8. The sequenced sample consisted of memory CD4+ T cells from blood. The V gene is TRBV6-5, the J gene TRBJ2-1; 7 bases match TRBD2. This TCR was recovered from a female donor in good health, serving as a healthy control. Here the CDR3 reads CASSRESSGYNEQFF. CDR3 DNA: TGTGCCAGCAGCCGGGAGTCTAGCGGCTACAATGAGCAGTTCTTC.